Listed below are T cell receptor beta chains from one sample, sequenced in a study of shared T cell receptors in the human thymus. Sequenced by immunoSEQ multiplex PCR; TCRdb stores in-frame clones only, minus some. The table records approximately 760,000 clones, 70% to 90% of them present only once. This sample also belongs to another study, concerning human thymus T cells.

Input material: thymocytes. The receptors derive from a girl less than two years old with a congenital heart defect. CDR3s include the opening cysteine and the closing phenylalanine or tryptophan. The D gene is left open where the match is weak. Expanded clones are given a class, and other clones once, few, many or no size at all.

v_call: TRBV5-1
d_call: -
clone_size: -
j_call: TRBJ1-1
cdr3_nt: TGCGCCAGCAGCTCTGACAGAGGGAACACTGAAGCTTTCTTT
cdr3_aa: CASSSDRGNTEAFF

v_call: TRBV6-1
d_call: -
clone_size: -
j_call: TRBJ1-5
cdr3_nt: TGTGCCAGCAGTGTCACGGGGGGATGGAATCAGCCCCAGCATTTT
cdr3_aa: CASSVTGGWNQPQHF

v_call: TRBV7-2
d_call: -
clone_size: -
j_call: TRBJ2-7
cdr3_nt: TGTGCCAGCAGCCCACACCCCCCCGCGGACTCCTACGAGCAGTACTTC
cdr3_aa: CASSPHPPADSYEQYF

v_call: TRBV11-2
d_call: TRBD2
clone_size: -
j_call: TRBJ2-7
cdr3_nt: TGTGCCAGCAGCTTCTGGCGGGGGGTAACCGAGCAGTACTTC
cdr3_aa: CASSFWRGVTEQYF

v_call: TRBV5-1
d_call: TRBD1
clone_size: -
j_call: TRBJ1-2
cdr3_nt: TGCGCCAGCAGCCTGGGACAGCGGGGGTATGGCTACACCTTC
cdr3_aa: CASSLGQRGYGYTF

v_call: TRBV5-5
d_call: TRBD2
clone_size: -
j_call: TRBJ2-2
cdr3_nt: TGTGCCAGCACCTCGTCGGGGGGCGGGGAGCTGTTTTTT
cdr3_aa: CASTSSGGGELFF

v_call: TRBV6-1
d_call: -
clone_size: -
j_call: TRBJ2-5
cdr3_nt: TGTGCCAGCAGTGAAGGTCGACAGGCCGACCAAGAGACCCAGTACTTC
cdr3_aa: CASSEGRQADQETQYF

v_call: TRBV15
d_call: TRBD2
clone_size: -
j_call: TRBJ2-5
cdr3_nt: TGTGCCACCAGTAGCGGGGGTTACCAAGAGACCCAGTACTTC
cdr3_aa: CATSSGGYQETQYF

v_call: TRBV5-4
d_call: TRBD1
clone_size: -
j_call: TRBJ1-1
cdr3_nt: TGTGCCAGCAGCTTGCTGACAGGGGTTATTAGGGCTTTCTTT
cdr3_aa: CASSLLTGVIRAFF

v_call: TRBV4-1
d_call: TRBD1
clone_size: -
j_call: TRBJ1-6
cdr3_nt: TGCGCCAGCACTGGGACAGGGAGATATAATTCACCCCTCCACTTT
cdr3_aa: CASTGTGRYNSPLHF

v_call: TRBV9
d_call: -
clone_size: few
j_call: TRBJ2-6
cdr3_nt: TGTGCCAGCAGCGTAGAAGACAGCTCTGGGGCCAACGTCCTGACTTTC
cdr3_aa: CASSVEDSSGANVLTF

v_call: TRBV12-5
d_call: -
clone_size: once
j_call: TRBJ1-6
cdr3_nt: TGTGCTAGTGGCCTCAGAGGACAGCGCTATAATTCACCCCTCCACTTT
cdr3_aa: CASGLRGQRYNSPLHF